Following are 25 T cell receptor beta chains from one sample sequenced in a study of blood T cell repertoires in COVID-19. Libraries were prepared by immunoSEQ multiplex PCR; TCRdb keeps only in-frame clonotypes and omits some of them. The sample comprises 5,500 to 7,500 clones, 70% to 90% of which are singletons, and 8.5% rests with the top ten. The source material was peripheral blood. These receptors came from a human donor in a cohort sampled during active COVID-19. The donor label of this sample is uncertain.

This chain links TRBV5-5 with TRBJ2-3; D is unclear. CDR3 length equals 13 residues. CDR1 and CDR2 (germline): SGHKS, YYEKEE (reference sequence). Deletions cut 2 bases from V and 6 bases from J, with 10 bases between. Here the CDR3 reads CASSLPGRDTQYF. CDR3 DNA: TGTGCCAGCAGCTTACCCGGTCGGGATACGCAGTATTTT.

The J gene is TRBJ2-7, the V gene TRBV7-8; 9 bases line up with TRBD2. The CDR3 is 16 amino acids. V was clipped by 4 bases and J by 7 bases; unmatched bases: 14. Germline V gene sequence: CDR1 SGHVS, CDR2 FQNEAQ. In DNA, the CDR3 is TGTGCCAGCAGCTCGGGGGGGCCGGGACTAGCCAGGGAGCAGTACTTC. This encodes CASSSGGPGLAREQYF.

The chain carries TRBV5-1 and TRBJ2-3; the match to TRBD1 covers 9 bases. The CDR3 consists of 16 residues. The germline CDR1 and CDR2 sequences are SGHRS and YFSETQ. Trimming took 4 bases from V and 4 from J; bases not matched to a gene: 10. As DNA, the CDR3 is TGCGCCAGCAGCCGCCGGACAGGGGAGGGAGCAGATACGCAGTATTTT. It codes for CASSRRTGEGADTQYF.

The rearrangement links TRBV5-1 to TRBJ1-1; perhaps TRBD1 as D (5 bases). The CDR3 is 14 residues long. The germline V gene encodes CDR1 SGHRS and CDR2 YFSETQ. V shed 0 bases and J shed 1 base, with 7 bases lying between them. The CDR3 nucleotides read TGCGCCAGCAGCTTGGGACAGCAGAACACTGAAGCTTTCTTT. Translating it yields CASSLGQQNTEAFF.

The chain combines TRBV27 with TRBJ1-1; no reliable D call. The V end lost 0 bases, the J end lost 6 bases, and 20 bases lay between the germline ends. This CDR3 has 17 residues. CDR1 and CDR2 (germline): MNHEY, SMNVEV (reference sequence). The CDR3 protein is CASSLSILRDRMAEAFF. CDR3 DNA sequence: TGTGCCAGCAGTTTATCCATTCTCCGGGATAGAATGGCTGAAGCTTTCTTT.

The chain links TRBV28 to TRBJ2-4; no clear D. The V end lost 2 bases, the J end lost 4 bases, and 12 bases lay between the germline ends. The germline V gene encodes CDR1 MDHEN and CDR2 SYDVKM. The CDR3 extends over 15 amino acids. CDR3 DNA: TGTGCCAGCAGTTTACCCCTAGACGGTAAAAACATTCAGTACTTC. This translates into CASSLPLDGKNIQYF.

CDR3 in amino acids: CASSPSGQGYEQYF. The CDR3 DNA is TGTGCCAGCTCACCGTCGGGACAGGGGTACGAGCAGTACTTC. The chain combines TRBV18 with TRBJ2-7; 10 positions agree with TRBD1. J was trimmed by 4 bases and V by 3 bases; bases with no gene match: 3. CDR3 length: 14 residues. Germline values: CDR1 KGHSH, CDR2 LQKENI. The variable domain in full, completed from reference TRBV18 and TRBJ2-7, reads NAGVMQNPRHLVRRRGQEARLRCSPMKGHSHVYWYRQLPEEGLKFMVYLQKENIIDESGMPKERFSAEFPKEGPSILRIQQVVRGDSAAYFCASSPSGQGYEQYFGPGTRLTVT.

The CDR3 here is CASSERGGERDTQYF. For the CDR3, the DNA is TGCGCCAGCAGTGAGCGGGGGGGCGAAAGGGATACGCAGTATTTT. The chain recombines TRBV10-1 with TRBJ2-3; TRBD2 matches 8 bases. CDR3 length: 15 amino acids. CDR1 and CDR2 from the germline V gene are WNHNN and SYGVQD (reference sequence). V dropped 2 bases and J dropped 6; count of bases not matched to a gene: 7.

This chain links TRBV1 with TRBJ2-3; the DNA was not compared with TRBD2, the D call given in the table. TRBV1 is marked as a pseudogene. This CDR3 contains 15 residues. CDR3 in amino acids: CTSSQPITRTDTQYF. Here the CDR3 DNA reads TGCACCAGCAGCCAACCGATAACTAGAACAGATACGCAGTATTTT.

The genes are TRBV15 and TRBJ1-5; TRBD1 might be the D (5 bases). The V and J ends lost 1 base and 0 bases respectively, with 13 bases between them. The CDR3 consists of 17 residues. Germline CDR1 reads LNHNV; CDR2 reads YYDKDF (reference sequence). CDR3 sequence (DNA): TGTGCCACCAGCAGAGCCCCCCAGGGATATAGCAATCAGCCCCAGCATTTT. As protein: CATSRAPQGYSNQPQHF.

The chain has TRBV19 and TRBJ1-2; TRBD1 matches at 9 bases. The CDR3 is 13 amino acids. V gave up 6 bases and J gave up 4 bases; unmatched junction bases: 3. The germline CDR1 and CDR2 sequences are LNHDA and SQIVND (reference sequence). The CDR3 protein is CASSTTGGYGYTF. CDR3 DNA sequence: TGTGCCAGTAGCACGACAGGGGGCTATGGCTACACCTTC.

The V gene is TRBV24-1, the J gene TRBJ2-1; TRBD2 aligns across 11 bases. J gave up 0 bases and V 7 bases, and 16 bases lay outside the gene matches. Germline V lookup: CDR1 KGHDR, CDR2 SFDVKD. CDR3 length: 20 residues. In nucleotides, the CDR3 is TGTGCCACCAGCACTCCAACAGGACTAGCGGGTGGAAGCTCCTACAATGAGCAGTTCTTC. Its translation: CATSTPTGLAGGSSYNEQFF.

This chain connects TRBV5-6 to TRBJ1-2, with D tentatively TRBD1 (5 bases). From germline, CDR1 is SGHDT and CDR2 YYEEEE. The CDR3 is 12 residues long. With 6 bases removed from V and 8 bases from J, the gap between germline ends came to 14 bases. DNA for the CDR3: TGTGCCAGCAACCGACAGCTTGAGGGCTACACCTTC. Protein product: CASNRQLEGYTF.

The chain links TRBV25-1 to TRBJ2-2; 14 bases fit TRBD2. V was clipped by 5 bases and J by 6 bases; unmatched bases: 2. Germline-derived CDR1 and CDR2 are MGHDK and SYGVNS. The CDR3 totals 15 residues. The CDR3 loop reads CASSPGLAGAGELFF. CDR3 sequence (DNA): TGTGCCAGCAGTCCGGGACTAGCGGGAGCCGGGGAGCTGTTTTTT.

The rearrangement joins TRBV6-5 to TRBJ1-4; tentatively, D is TRBD1 (5 bases). The CDR3 loop spans 16 amino acids. The V end lost 2 bases, the J end lost 0 bases, and 10 bases lay between the germline ends. Germline V gene data show CDR1 as MNHEY and CDR2 as SVGAGI. Here the CDR3 DNA reads TGTGCCAGCAGTTACGGAGGGGCGGCAACTAATGAAAAACTGTTTTTT. Amino acids: CASSYGGAATNEKLFF.

V gene TRBV19 combines with J gene TRBJ1-2; TRBD1 might be the D (6 bases). V was shortened by 5 bases and J by 5 bases, with 21 bases between the two germline ends. This CDR3 has 16 amino acids. Germline V gene data show CDR1 as LNHDA and CDR2 as SQIVND (reference sequence). CDR3 bases: TGTGCCAGTAGTGTCTCGACCAGGGGACGGATATATGGCTACACCTTC. Amino acids: CASSVSTRGRIYGYTF. Complete variable domain (other parts from reference TRBV19 and TRBJ1-2): DGGITQSPKYLFRKEGQNVTLSCEQNLNHDAMYWYRQDPGQGLRLIYYSQIVNDFQKGDIAEGYSVSREKKESFPLTVTSAQKNPTAFYLCASSVSTRGRIYGYTFGSGTRLTVV.

Only a few counts were recorded for this clone. This chain connects TRBV6-6 to TRBJ1-1, with 9 positions matching TRBD1. Germline V gene sequence: CDR1 MNHNY, CDR2 SVGAGI (reference sequence). This CDR3 region has 15 residues. Trimming cost V 2 bases and J 1 base; bases outside gene matches: 2. CDR3 DNA sequence: TGTGCCAGCAGTTACCAACAGGGGGCGAACACTGAAGCTTTCTTT. Amino acids: CASSYQQGANTEAFF.

The chain joins TRBV6-2 or TRBV6-3 to TRBJ2-7, with 7 bases lining up with TRBD1. Germline CDR1 MNHEY, CDR2 SVGEGT. This CDR3 spans 14 amino acids. J was trimmed by 3 bases and V by 6 bases; bases with no gene match: 8. CDR3 amino acids: CASSPTGQFYEQYF. The DNA for the CDR3 is TGTGCCAGCAGCCCCACGGGACAGTTCTACGAGCAGTACTTC.

This chain connects TRBV28 to TRBJ2-1; 12 bases map to TRBD2. The germline CDR1 and CDR2 sequences are MDHEN and SYDVKM. After removal of 3 bases from V and 6 bases from J, the junction contained 3 bases not matched to a gene. This CDR3 is 15 amino acids long. CDR3 amino acids: CASSLASGRANEQFF. The CDR3 nucleotides read TGTGCCAGCAGTTTGGCTAGCGGGAGGGCCAATGAGCAGTTCTTC.

The chain carries TRBV5-1 and TRBJ1-2; no clear D. Germline V lookup: CDR1 SGHRS, CDR2 YFSETQ. The germline V and J ends were trimmed by 2 bases and 2 bases, with 10 bases remaining between them. CDR3 length: 14 residues. The CDR3 is CASSLGRPNYGYTF. The CDR3 DNA is TGCGCCAGCAGCTTAGGCAGGCCGAACTATGGCTACACCTTC.

The chain combines TRBV7-3 with TRBJ2-3; a possible D gene is TRBD1 (5 bases). Germline-derived CDR1 and CDR2 are SGHTA and FQGTGA. Trimming removed 5 bases at V and 1 base at J, with 16 bases between. The CDR3 covers 16 residues. The CDR3 sequence is CASSAHRMTGTDTQYF. The CDR3 DNA is TGTGCCAGCAGCGCCCACCGGATGACAGGCACAGATACGCAGTATTTT.

The J gene is TRBJ2-5, the V gene TRBV7-3; D is perhaps TRBD2 (5 bases). The V end lost 5 bases, the J end lost 5 bases, and 12 bases lay between the germline ends. This CDR3 comprises 13 residues. Looked up from germline, CDR1 is SGHTA and CDR2 is FQGTGA. CDR3 amino acids: CASSPGTGETQYF. The CDR3 coding sequence is TGTGCCAGCAGCCCCGGTACGGGGGAGACCCAGTACTTC.

Here the CDR3 DNA reads TGTGCCAGCAGCTTTGCGGGGGGGCCTTGGGAGCAGTACTTC. Protein product: CASSFAGGPWEQYF. J is TRBJ2-7 and V is TRBV11-1, with 9 bases fitting TRBD2. The CDR3 is 14 amino acids. Germline V lookup: CDR1 SGHAT, CDR2 FQDESV (reference sequence). Trimming at V came to 3 bases and at J to 7 bases, leaving 7 bases not matched to a gene.

The chain employs TRBV10-3 and TRBJ2-5; D is perhaps TRBD1 (5 bases). CDR3 length: 13 residues. The germline V and J ends were trimmed by 4 bases and 2 bases, with 8 bases remaining between them. Germline-derived CDR1 and CDR2 are ENHRY and SYGVKD. Written as DNA, the CDR3 is TGTGCCATCAGTGTGACAGCACAAGAGACCCAGTACTTC. Protein: CAISVTAQETQYF.

This clone occurred once. This chain links TRBV5-1 with TRBJ2-7; D not certain. The V end lost 4 bases, the J end lost 2 bases, and 13 bases lay between the germline ends. This CDR3 is 14 amino acids long. CDR1 SGHRS and CDR2 YFSETQ come from the germline V gene. The CDR3 sequence: CASSISGSTYEQYF. The CDR3 bases are TGCGCCAGCAGCATTTCCGGGTCGACCTACGAGCAGTACTTC.